The T cell receptor beta chain described here comes from a study of blood T cell repertoires in COVID-19. Libraries were prepared by immunoSEQ multiplex PCR; TCRdb keeps only in-frame clonotypes and omits some of them. The profile shows a few hundred thousand clones, approximately 85% of them singletons. This TCR came from a human donor in a cohort sampled during active COVID-19. Sequencing was done on a sample of peripheral blood.

CDR3 in DNA: TGTGCCTGGAGTGGGACAATGAGCTCCTATAATTCACCCCTCCACTTT. Translated: CAWSGTMSSYNSPLHF. This rearrangement joins TRBV30 to TRBJ1-6, with a tentative D call TRBD1 (5 bases). CDR3 length: 16 residues. Germline V gene data show CDR1 as GTSNPN and CDR2 as SVGIG (reference sequence). V lost 1 base and J 0 bases, leaving 10 bases between the germline ends. The whole variable domain, remainder taken from reference TRBV30 and TRBJ1-6, is SQTIHQWPATLVQPVGSPLSLECTVEGTSNPNLYWYRQAAGRGLQLLFYSVGIGQISSEVPQNLSASRPQDRQFILSSKKLLLSDSGFYLCAWSGTMSSYNSPLHFGNGTRLTVT.